What follows is one T cell receptor beta chain and its context. Its antigen is unknown. PCR used 60 Vbeta primers and 13 Jbeta primers. Per the original methods: Later work found roughly 80 million unique TCR beta chains, with approximately 12 million shared. Libraries were prepared by immunoSEQ multiplex PCR; TCRdb keeps only in-frame clonotypes and omits some of them. V and J calls and clone size are those listed in that table; D and trimming were worked out from the DNA. The data contain some 140,000 clones, around 79% of them singletons. These data originate in a study of cytomegalovirus exposure and HLA in healthy donors. General study results and limits: An analysis done earlier found most TCR beta V segments productive about 87% or about 30% of the time. In vitro experiments confirmed that three CMV-associated chains were specific for CMV antigens.

This CDR3 has 13 residues. The ends were cut back, 0 bases at V and 5 bases at J, with 9 bases in the middle. Germline lookup yields CDR1 SGHNT and CDR2 YYREEE (reference sequence). This TCR derives from a man younger than 40 in good health and CMV-seropositive. The chain is built from TRBV5-4 and TRBJ2-7; D is undetermined. Sequenced input: PBMCs. The CDR3 spells CASSLALGNEQYF. The CDR3 DNA sequence: TGTGCCAGCAGCTTGGCCCTAGGCAACGAGCAGTACTTC.